This T cell receptor beta chain was documented in a study of shared clonotypes between healthy human individuals. On the study more broadly: The study used three CD4 naive, three CD4 memory, two CD8 naive and one CD8 memory plate per donor. Study outcomes and limitations: Researchers sampled blood only, noting tissue repertoires likely differ.

Generated by immunoSEQ multiplex PCR, the TCRdb table keeps only in-frame clones and is missing some. The sample carries more than 2 million clones, about 93% recorded once. CD45RO-negative, CCR7-selected cells formed the naive CD8 fraction, which excluded terminally differentiated effector memory CD45RA+ cells. A remark on this clone: The antigen remains undetermined.

The sequenced material came from naive CD8+ T cells from PBMCs. This receptor was identified in a man between 18 and 35 years old in good health. Some clones in this sample may be carry-over from other donors' samples.

The CDR3 sequence: CASSPGQGDQYF. For the CDR3, the DNA is TGTGCCAGCAGCCCAGGCCAGGGGGACCAGTACTTC. The chain couples TRBV5-6 to TRBJ2-5; 7 bases agree with TRBD1. There are 12 residues in the CDR3. Germline CDR1 is SGHDT and CDR2 is YYEEEE. J gave up 10 bases and V 4 bases, and 7 bases lay outside the gene matches. Supplemented by reference TRBV5-6 and TRBJ2-5, the full variable domain reads DAGVTQSPTHLIKTRGQQVTLRCSPKSGHDTVSWYQQALGQGPQFIFQYYEEEERQRGNFPDRFSGHQFPNYSSELNVNALLLGDSALYLCASSPGQGDQYFGPGTRLLVL.